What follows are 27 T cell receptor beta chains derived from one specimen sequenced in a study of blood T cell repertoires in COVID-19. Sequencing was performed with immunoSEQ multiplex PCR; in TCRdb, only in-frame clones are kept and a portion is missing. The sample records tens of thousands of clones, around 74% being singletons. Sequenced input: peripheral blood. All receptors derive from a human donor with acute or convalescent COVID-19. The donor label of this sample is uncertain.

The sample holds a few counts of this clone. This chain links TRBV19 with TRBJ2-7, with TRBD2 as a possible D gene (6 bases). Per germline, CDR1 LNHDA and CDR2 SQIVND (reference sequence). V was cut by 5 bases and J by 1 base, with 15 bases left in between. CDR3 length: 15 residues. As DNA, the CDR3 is TGTGCCAGTAGTTTGTCGGGACTTCCATCCTACGAGCAGTACTTC. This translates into CASSLSGLPSYEQYF.

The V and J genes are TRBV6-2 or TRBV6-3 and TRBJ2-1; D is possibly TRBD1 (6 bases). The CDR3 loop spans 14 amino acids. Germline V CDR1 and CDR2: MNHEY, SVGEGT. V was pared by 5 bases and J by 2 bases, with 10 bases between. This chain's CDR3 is CASSEGDPYNEQFF. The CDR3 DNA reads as TGTGCCAGCAGTGAGGGGGACCCCTACAATGAGCAGTTCTTC.

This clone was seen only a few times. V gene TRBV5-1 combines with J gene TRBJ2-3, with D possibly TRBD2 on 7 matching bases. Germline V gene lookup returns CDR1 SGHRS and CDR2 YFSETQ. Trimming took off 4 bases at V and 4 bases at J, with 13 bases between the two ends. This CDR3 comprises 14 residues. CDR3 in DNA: TGCGCCAGCAGCCCGGGCGGGGGCCCAGATACGCAGTATTTT. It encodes CASSPGGGPDTQYF.

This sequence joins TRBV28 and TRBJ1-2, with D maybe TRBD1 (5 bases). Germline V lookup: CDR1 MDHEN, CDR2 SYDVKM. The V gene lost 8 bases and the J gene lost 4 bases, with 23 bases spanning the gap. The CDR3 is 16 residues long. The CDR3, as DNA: TGTGCCAGCGGGGCCCCACAGCCTTACTCTAGCTATGGCTACACCTTC. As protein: CASGAPQPYSSYGYTF.

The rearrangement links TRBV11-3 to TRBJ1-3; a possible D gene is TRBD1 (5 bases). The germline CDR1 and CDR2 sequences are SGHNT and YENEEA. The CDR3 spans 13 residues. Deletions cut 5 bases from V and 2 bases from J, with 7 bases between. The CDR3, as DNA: TGTGCCAGCAGCCCGGGGGCTGGAAACACCATATATTTT. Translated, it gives CASSPGAGNTIYF.

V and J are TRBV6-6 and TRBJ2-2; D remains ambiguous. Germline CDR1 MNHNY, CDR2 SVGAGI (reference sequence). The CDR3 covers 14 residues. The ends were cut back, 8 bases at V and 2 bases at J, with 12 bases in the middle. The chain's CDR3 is CASRPVLNTGELFF. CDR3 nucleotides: TGTGCCAGCCGACCGGTACTAAACACCGGGGAGCTGTTTTTT.

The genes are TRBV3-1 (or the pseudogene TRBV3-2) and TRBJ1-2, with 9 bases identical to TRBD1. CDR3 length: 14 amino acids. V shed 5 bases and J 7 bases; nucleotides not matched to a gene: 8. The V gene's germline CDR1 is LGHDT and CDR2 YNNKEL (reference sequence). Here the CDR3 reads CASSAGTGSSGYTF. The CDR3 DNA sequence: TGTGCCAGCAGCGCCGGGACAGGGTCCTCTGGCTACACCTTC.

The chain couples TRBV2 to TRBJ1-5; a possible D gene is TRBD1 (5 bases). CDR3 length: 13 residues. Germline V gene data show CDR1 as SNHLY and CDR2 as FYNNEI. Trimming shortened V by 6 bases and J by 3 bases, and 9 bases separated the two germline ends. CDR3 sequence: CASRPGLNQPQHF. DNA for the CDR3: TGTGCCAGCAGACCGGGACTCAATCAGCCCCAGCATTTT. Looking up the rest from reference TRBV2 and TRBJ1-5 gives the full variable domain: EPEVTQTPSHQVTQMGQEVILRCVPISNHLYFYWYRQILGQKVEFLVSFYNNEISEKSEIFDDQFSVERPDGSNFTLKIRSTKLEDSAMYFCASRPGLNQPQHFGDGTRLSIL.

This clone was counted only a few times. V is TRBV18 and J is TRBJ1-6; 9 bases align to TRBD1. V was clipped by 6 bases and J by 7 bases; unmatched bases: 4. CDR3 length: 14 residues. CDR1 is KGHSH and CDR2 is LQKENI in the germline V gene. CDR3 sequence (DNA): TGTGCCAGCTCGCTCGACAGGGGGAATTCACCCCTCCACTTT. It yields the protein CASSLDRGNSPLHF.

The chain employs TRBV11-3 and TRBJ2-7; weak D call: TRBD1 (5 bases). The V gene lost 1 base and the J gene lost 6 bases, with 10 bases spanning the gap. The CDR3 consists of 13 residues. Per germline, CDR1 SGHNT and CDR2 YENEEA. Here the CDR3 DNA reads TGTGCCAGCAGCTTAGGACAGCTCTCCGAGCAGTACTTC. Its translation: CASSLGQLSEQYF.

CDR3 DNA: TGTGCCAGCAGGGAAAGCGGTTACAATGAGCAGTTCTTC. It encodes CASRESGYNEQFF. The rearrangement joins TRBV12-3 or TRBV12-4 to TRBJ2-1, with a possible D match to TRBD2 (5 bases). This CDR3 is built from 13 residues. Trimming shortened V by 6 bases and J by 4 bases, and 10 bases separated the two germline ends.

This CDR3 is CASSRQGGGQPQHF. In nucleotides, the CDR3 is TGTGCCAGCAGTCGGCAGGGAGGCGGCCAGCCCCAGCATTTT. V is TRBV6-2 or TRBV6-3 and J is TRBJ1-5, with D maybe TRBD1 (5 bases). The germline V gene has CDR1 MNHEY and CDR2 SVGEGT. V dropped 5 bases and J dropped 7 bases, with 15 bases sitting between them. This CDR3 contains 14 residues.

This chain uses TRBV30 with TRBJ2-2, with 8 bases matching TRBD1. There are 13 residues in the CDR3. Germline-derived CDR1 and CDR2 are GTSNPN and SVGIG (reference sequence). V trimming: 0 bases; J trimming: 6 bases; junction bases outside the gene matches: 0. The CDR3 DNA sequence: TGTGCCTGGAGTGTACAGGGGGCCGGGGAGCTGTTTTTT. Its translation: CAWSVQGAGELFF.

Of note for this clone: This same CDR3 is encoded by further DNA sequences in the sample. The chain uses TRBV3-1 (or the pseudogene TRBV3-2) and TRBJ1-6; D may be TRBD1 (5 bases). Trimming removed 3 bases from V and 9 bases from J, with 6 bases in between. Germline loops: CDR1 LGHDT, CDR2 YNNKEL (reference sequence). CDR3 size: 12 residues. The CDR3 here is CASSHGGSPLHF. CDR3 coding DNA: TGTGCCAGCAGCCACGGGGGTTCACCCCTCCACTTT.

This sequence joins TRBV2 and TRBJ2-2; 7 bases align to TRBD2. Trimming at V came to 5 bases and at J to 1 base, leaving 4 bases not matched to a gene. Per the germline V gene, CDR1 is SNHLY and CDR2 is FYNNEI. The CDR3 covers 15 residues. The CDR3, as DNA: TGTGCCAGCAGTCCTCGGGGGGAGAACACCGGGGAGCTGTTTTTT. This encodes CASSPRGENTGELFF.

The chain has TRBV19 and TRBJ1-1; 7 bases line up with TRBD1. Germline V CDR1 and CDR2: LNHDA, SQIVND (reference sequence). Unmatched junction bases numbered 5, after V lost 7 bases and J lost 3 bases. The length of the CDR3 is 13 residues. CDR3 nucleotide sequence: TGTGCCAGTAATAACAGGGGTCACACTGAAGCTTTCTTT. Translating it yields CASNNRGHTEAFF.

This chain's CDR3 is CASSLPGAGLSGANVLTF. As DNA, the CDR3 is TGTGCCAGCAGCTTACCAGGGGCAGGCCTCTCTGGGGCCAACGTCCTGACTTTC. The rearrangement joins TRBV5-4 to TRBJ2-6; maybe TRBD1 (6 bases). Per germline, CDR1 SGHNT and CDR2 YYREEE (reference sequence). With 2 bases removed from V and 0 bases from J, the gap between germline ends came to 15 bases. The CDR3 length is 18 residues.

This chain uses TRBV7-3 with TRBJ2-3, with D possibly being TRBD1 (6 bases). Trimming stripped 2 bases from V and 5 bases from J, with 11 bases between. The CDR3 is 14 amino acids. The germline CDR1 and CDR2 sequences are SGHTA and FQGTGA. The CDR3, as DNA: TGTGCCAGCAGCTTAGGCAGGGGATTAGATACGCAGTATTTT. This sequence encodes CASSLGRGLDTQYF.

In nucleotides, the CDR3 is TGTGCCAGCAGCTTATCGACGGGACTAGCGGGACTCAATGAGCAGTTCTTC. Protein product: CASSLSTGLAGLNEQFF. The chain is built from TRBV7-6 and TRBJ2-1; 13 nucleotides match TRBD2. J was trimmed by 6 bases and V by 2 bases; bases with no gene match: 7. Germline CDR1 is SGHVS and CDR2 is FNYEAQ. CDR3 length: 17 amino acids.

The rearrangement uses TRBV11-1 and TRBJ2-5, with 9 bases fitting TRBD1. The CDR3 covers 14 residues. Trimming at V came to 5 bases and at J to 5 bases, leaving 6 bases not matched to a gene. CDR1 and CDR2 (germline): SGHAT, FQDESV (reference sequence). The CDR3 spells CASSPGDRAETQYF. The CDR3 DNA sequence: TGTGCCAGCAGCCCGGGGGACAGGGCGGAGACCCAGTACTTC. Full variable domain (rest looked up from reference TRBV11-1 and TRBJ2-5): EAEVAQSPRYKITEKSQAVAFWCDPISGHATLYWYRQILGQGPELLVQFQDESVVDDSQLPKDRFSAERLKGVDSTLKIQPAELGDSAMYLCASSPGDRAETQYFGPGTRLLVL.

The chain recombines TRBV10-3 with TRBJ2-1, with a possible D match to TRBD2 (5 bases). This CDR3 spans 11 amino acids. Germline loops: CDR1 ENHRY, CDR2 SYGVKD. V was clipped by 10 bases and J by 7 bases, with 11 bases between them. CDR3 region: CATKEENEQFF. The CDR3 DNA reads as TGTGCCACCAAGGAGGAAAATGAGCAGTTCTTC.

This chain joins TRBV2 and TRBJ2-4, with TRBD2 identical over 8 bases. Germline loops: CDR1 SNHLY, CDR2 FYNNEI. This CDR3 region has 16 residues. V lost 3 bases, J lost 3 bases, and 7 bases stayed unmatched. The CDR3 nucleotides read TGTGCCAGCAGTGACCTAGCGGGTCAGGGCAAAAACATTCAGTACTTC. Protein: CASSDLAGQGKNIQYF.

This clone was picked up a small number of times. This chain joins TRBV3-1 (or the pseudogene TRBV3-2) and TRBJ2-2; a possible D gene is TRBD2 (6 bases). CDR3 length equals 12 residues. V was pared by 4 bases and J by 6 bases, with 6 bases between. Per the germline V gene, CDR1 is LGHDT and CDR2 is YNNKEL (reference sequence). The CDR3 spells CASSRGAGELFF. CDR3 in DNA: TGTGCCAGCAGCCGGGGGGCCGGGGAGCTGTTTTTT.

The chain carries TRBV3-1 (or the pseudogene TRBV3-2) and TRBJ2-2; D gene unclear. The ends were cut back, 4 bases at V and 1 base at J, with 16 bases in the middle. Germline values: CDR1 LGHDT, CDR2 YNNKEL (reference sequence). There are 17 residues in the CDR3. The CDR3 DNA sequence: TGTGCCAGCAGCCCTCGGAGCGTGGCAATGAACACCGGGGAGCTGTTTTTT. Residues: CASSPRSVAMNTGELFF.

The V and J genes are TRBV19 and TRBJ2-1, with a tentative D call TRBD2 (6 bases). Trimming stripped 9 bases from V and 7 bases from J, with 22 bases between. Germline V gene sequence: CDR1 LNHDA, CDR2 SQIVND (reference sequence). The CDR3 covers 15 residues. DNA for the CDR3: TGTGCCAGCCAATCCACTGCGAGGGCGGGGAATGAGCAGTTCTTC. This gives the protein CASQSTARAGNEQFF.

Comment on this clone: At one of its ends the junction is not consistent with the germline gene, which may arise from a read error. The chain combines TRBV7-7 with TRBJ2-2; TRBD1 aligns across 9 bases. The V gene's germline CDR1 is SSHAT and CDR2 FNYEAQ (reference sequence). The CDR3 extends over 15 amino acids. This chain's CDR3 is CASSLVTGGTGELFF. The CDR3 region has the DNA TGTGCTAGCAGCTTAGTGACAGGGGGGACCGGGGAGCTGTTTTTT.

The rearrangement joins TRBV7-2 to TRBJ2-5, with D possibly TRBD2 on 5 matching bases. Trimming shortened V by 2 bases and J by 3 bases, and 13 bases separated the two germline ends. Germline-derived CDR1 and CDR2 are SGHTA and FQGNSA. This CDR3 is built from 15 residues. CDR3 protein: CASSLRRGREETQYF. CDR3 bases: TGTGCCAGCAGCTTACGGCGAGGGCGGGAAGAGACCCAGTACTTC.